The subject of this entry is one T cell receptor (beta chain). No antigen is known for it. With 60 Vbeta and 13 Jbeta primers, the PCR was carried out. Assay: immunoSEQ multiplex PCR; the TCRdb copy retains only in-frame clones and omits some. The sample lists under 150,000 clones, over 75% occurring once. This CDR3 is built from 13 residues. With 2 bases removed from V and 4 bases from J, the gap between germline ends came to 8 bases. CDR1 is SGHNT, CDR2 YENEEA, per germline. This sample stems from a study of cytomegalovirus exposure and HLA in healthy donors. Across the study: Among the 300 to 500 genotyped donors, more than 70% were placed in the Caucasian-associated ancestry cluster.

Study-level points and caveats: There were some V segments, including TRBV6-2 and TRBV6-3, excluded as indistinguishable.

Sequenced: PBMCs. The rearrangement links TRBV11-3 to TRBJ1-1, with a tentative D call TRBD1 (5 bases). The sequence was collected from a woman in her thirties or forties in good health and CMV-seropositive. CDR3 nucleotides: TGTGCCAGCAGCTTATGGGGGGGCACTGAAGCTTTCTTT. It yields the protein CASSLWGGTEAFF.